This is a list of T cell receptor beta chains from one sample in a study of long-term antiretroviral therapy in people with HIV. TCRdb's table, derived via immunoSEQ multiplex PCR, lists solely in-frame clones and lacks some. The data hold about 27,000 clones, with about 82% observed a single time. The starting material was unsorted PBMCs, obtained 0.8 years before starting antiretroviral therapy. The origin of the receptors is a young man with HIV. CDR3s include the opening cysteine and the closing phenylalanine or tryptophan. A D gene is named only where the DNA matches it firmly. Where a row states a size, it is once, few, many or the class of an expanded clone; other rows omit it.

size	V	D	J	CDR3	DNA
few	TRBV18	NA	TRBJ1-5	CASSLDGHQPQHF	TGTGCCAGCTCACTGGACGGACATCAGCCCCAGCATTTT
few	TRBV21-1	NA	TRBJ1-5	CASSRDGEQPQHF	TGTGCCAGCAGCAGAGATGGAGAGCAGCCCCAGCATTTT
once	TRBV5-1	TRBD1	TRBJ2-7	CASSLWGTGSLHEQYF	TGCGCCAGCAGCTTATGGGGGACAGGATCTCTCCACGAGCAGTACTTC
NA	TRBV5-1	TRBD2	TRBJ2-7	CASSFGTSGKYEQYF	TGCGCCAGCAGCTTCGGGACTAGCGGGAAGTACGAGCAGTACTTC
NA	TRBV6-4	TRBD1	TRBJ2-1	CASSDSRTGENEQFF	TGTGCCAGCAGTGACTCAAGGACAGGGGAGAATGAGCAGTTCTTC
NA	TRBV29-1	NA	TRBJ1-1	CSVWDTGTEAFF	TGCAGCGTTTGGGACACGGGGACTGAAGCTTTCTTT
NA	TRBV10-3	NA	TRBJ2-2	CAISPGTGELFF	TGTGCCATCAGTCCAGGGACCGGGGAGCTGTTTTTT
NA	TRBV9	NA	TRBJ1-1	CASSNRVDTEAFF	TGTGCCAGCAGTAACAGGGTAGACACTGAAGCTTTCTTT
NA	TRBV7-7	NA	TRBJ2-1	CASSLGGLGFNEQFF	TGTGCTAGCAGCTTAGGAGGACTGGGTTTCAATGAGCAGTTCTTC
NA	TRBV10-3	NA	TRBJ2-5	CAISAHRDTQETQYF	TGTGCCATCAGTGCCCACCGGGACACCCAAGAGACCCAGTACTTC